The entry below describes one T cell receptor (beta chain). This clonotype was observed many times. Qualities for individual bases were not recorded, and no much larger clone is one base off. According to the study, the label for this sample's treatment or condition signals: live attenuated yellow fever vaccine strain. A standard Ficoll-Paque protocol was used to isolate PBMCs from peripheral blood. With anti-CD3 and anti-CD8 staining plus a dextramer loaded with the yellow fever NS4B epitope peptide, the researchers sorted epitope-specific CD8 T cells. TriZol was used to extract RNA from bulk PBMCs, from CD4 and CD8 fractions, and from dextramer-positive and dextramer-negative fractions. Synthesis of TCR cDNA relied on 5'RACE template switching, a step that introduced a universal primer site along with unique molecular identifiers. Priming for cDNA synthesis came from both the TCR alpha and TCR beta constant segments. Library amplification used two PCR steps, and the second PCR step added sample barcodes and sequencing adapters. Sequencing of libraries was done on Illumina HiSeq 2500 (2x100 bp) or NovaSeq (2x150 bp). Per the authors' processing: MIGEC was used to demultiplex reads and collapse the reads into UMI consensus sequences, and MiXCR was used for V(D)J alignment. Clonotypes responding to the vaccine were identified with edgeR on replicate PBMC samples, with the criteria of FDR below 0.01 and a log2 fold change above 5 up to day 15. Each bulk clonotype received a CD4 or CD8 identity based on whether the sequenced CD4 or CD8 repertoire contained that clonotype at higher abundance. NS4B-specific clonotypes were defined as those at least 10-fold enriched in dextramer-positive over dextramer-negative fractions; CD4-biased clonotypes were excluded. Starting from the raw public reads, TCRdb applied fastp trimming at Q25, assembled clones with MiXCR and retained in-frame beta chains. Identical CDR3 proteins give one entry, which carries the most common genes and DNA. TCRdb assigned the V and J calls; the authors' analysis was not used. The sample table records roughly 45,000 distinct CDR3 sequences; about 6.8% of these occur just once. The leading ten clones occupy over 12% of the sample.

This specimen comes from a study of T cells after yellow fever vaccination (dated by TCRdb to about 2019). A note on the overall study: The SMART-Seq v4 Ultra Low Input RNA kit was used to prepare libraries from fractions with low cell numbers. To follow T-cell clones before and after both primary and booster YFV17D yellow fever vaccination, bulk TCR alpha and beta repertoires underwent longitudinal sequencing. Two healthy male donors made up the cohort, one aged 18 to 29 years and the other aged 30 to 40 years. Blood samples were taken at several timepoints before and after primary and secondary immunization, and bulk PBMC replicates and cell subsets were isolated. The full study reports these points: A small share of clonotypes was detected in both CD4 and CD8 compartments, with the overlap likely arising from convergent recombination. Computational filtering was required because FACS-sorted repertoires could contain abundant contaminating clonotypes from the bulk population. Because only a couple of donors were included in the study, the extent to which the findings can be generalized is limited. Most clones expanded after primary vaccination (96% of CD4 and 88% of CD8) were re-detected after the booster, suggesting that broad memory maintenance occurred. The secondary T-cell response was weaker than the primary response but faster, peaking on day 5 instead of day 15.

V is reduced by 0 bases and J by 2 bases, leaving a spacing of 14 bases between them. The germline V gene (reference sequence) sets CDR1 to LGHDT and CDR2 to YNNKEL. The CDR3 measures 17 amino acids from cysteine to phenylalanine. The CDR3 DNA has 51 bases and is translated from base 1. Specimen: CD8+ T cells not binding an NS4B(214-222) dextramer, sorted from PBMCs, collected 45 days after the yellow fever booster vaccination. The meaning of the sample's cell subset or site label: NS4B epitope dextramer-negative CD8 T cells. The sequence was collected from a man aged 30 to 39 who received the YFV17D yellow fever vaccine. The chain employs TRBV3-1 and TRBJ2-1; the best D guess is TRBD2, with 6 bases matching. The CDR3 amino acid sequence is: CASSQDRSGLAYNEQFF. The DNA sequence is TGTGCCAGCAGCCAAGATAGGTCGGGACTCGCCTACAATGAGCAGTTCTTC.